Below, 27 T cell receptor beta chains from the same sample are listed, as sequenced in a study of T cell responses to AZD1222 COVID-19 vaccine. Clones were sequenced by immunoSEQ multiplex PCR, and TCRdb holds only the in-frame ones, with some missing. The table includes about 130,000 clones, more than 80% detected once. Source: peripheral blood, taken 28 days after the second AZD1222 dose. Receptors were obtained from an adult who received the AZD1222 COVID-19 vaccine.

The rearrangement uses TRBV7-9 and TRBJ1-6; no definite D call. Trimming removed 5 bases at V and 0 bases at J, with 14 bases between. The V gene's germline CDR1 is SEHNR and CDR2 FQNEAQ (reference sequence). The CDR3 has 17 residues. The DNA of the CDR3 is TGTGCCAGCAGCGACCGGACTGAGAGCTCCTATAATTCACCCCTCCACTTT. This encodes CASSDRTESSYNSPLHF.

This clone was detected only once. This chain joins TRBV30 and TRBJ1-3, with D unresolved. V was pared by 0 bases and J by 0 bases, with 15 bases between. Germline V gives CDR1 GTSNPN, CDR2 SVGIG (reference sequence). The CDR3 is made up of 17 amino acids. The CDR3 DNA reads as TGTGCCTGGAGTGTGAGGGAGGGAACCCTCTCTGGAAACACCATATATTTT. Translation gives CAWSVREGTLSGNTIYF.

CDR3 residues: CSVEGLSKGYNEQFF. The CDR3 coding sequence is TGCAGCGTTGAAGGGCTTAGCAAAGGCTACAATGAGCAGTTCTTC. V and J are TRBV29-1 and TRBJ2-1; no clear D gene. CDR3 size: 15 residues. Germline assignment: CDR1 SQVTM and CDR2 ANQGSEA. The V gene lost 1 base and the J gene lost 3 bases, with 13 bases spanning the gap.

The chain employs TRBV7-2 and TRBJ1-3; no firm D call. The CDR3 loop spans 13 amino acids. The germline gives CDR1 SGHTA, CDR2 FQGNSA. V lost 3 bases and J lost 4, with 7 bases in between. CDR3 protein: CASSLLTGNTIYF. Here the CDR3 DNA reads TGTGCCAGCAGCTTGCTTACCGGAAACACCATATATTTT.

The chain links TRBV23-1 to TRBJ1-1; the D is unclear. TRBV23-1 is noted as an ORF with a role that remains uncertain. The length of the CDR3 is 11 residues. V was shortened by 4 bases and J by 3 bases, with 3 bases between the two germline ends. CDR3 in DNA: TGCGCCAGCAGTCGGGACACTGAAGCTTTCTTT. As protein: CASSRDTEAFF.

The rearrangement joins TRBV7-2 to TRBJ2-7; D possibly corresponds to TRBD1 (5 bases). The CDR3 contains 14 residues. In germline, CDR1 is SGHTA, CDR2 FQGNSA. V was shortened by 1 base and J by 3 bases, with 10 bases between the two germline ends. The CDR3 region is CASSLGQGNYEQYF. The CDR3 bases are TGTGCCAGCAGCTTAGGTCAGGGAAACTACGAGCAGTACTTC.

J is TRBJ1-5 and V is TRBV3-1 (or the pseudogene TRBV3-2); D is unresolved. The CDR3 consists of 16 residues. V lost 3 bases, J lost 0 bases, and 12 bases lay in between. CDR1 and CDR2 (germline): LGHDT, YNNKEL (reference sequence). The CDR3, as DNA: TGTGCCAGCAGCCACGGGCGGACTAATAGCAATCAGCCCCAGCATTTT. Amino acid sequence: CASSHGRTNSNQPQHF.

This chain uses TRBV5-1 with TRBJ1-6; TRBD1 might be the D (5 bases). Germline V gene sequence: CDR1 SGHRS, CDR2 YFSETQ. CDR3 length equals 16 residues. V was cut by 4 bases and J by 6 bases, with 17 bases left in between. The CDR3 reads CASSEREQVTNSPLHF. CDR3 nucleotide sequence: TGCGCCAGCAGCGAACGCGAACAGGTTACTAATTCACCCCTCCACTTT.

This chain joins TRBV28 and TRBJ1-6; weak D call: TRBD1 (5 bases). Germline CDR1 and CDR2: MDHEN and SYDVKM. Trimming pared 6 bases from V and 7 bases from J, leaving 16 bases between. CDR3 length: 15 residues. CDR3 sequence reads: CASRQTGTYNSPLHF. The CDR3 DNA reads TGTGCCAGCAGACAAACCGGGACTTACAATTCACCCCTCCACTTT. Looking up the rest from reference TRBV28 and TRBJ1-6 gives the full variable domain: DVKVTQSSRYLVKRTGEKVFLECVQDMDHENMFWYRQDPGLGLRLIYFSYDVKMKEKGDIPEGYSVSREKKERFSLILESASTNQTSMYLCASRQTGTYNSPLHFGNGTRLTVT.

V gene TRBV14 combines with J gene TRBJ2-3, with unresolved D. Trimming cost V 1 base and J 4 bases, with 12 bases left between them. This CDR3 spans 15 amino acids. The germline V gene encodes CDR1 SGHDN and CDR2 FVKESK. The DNA for the CDR3 is TGTGCCAGCAGCCAAGCATTTTGGAGATCAGATACGCAGTATTTT. Encoded protein: CASSQAFWRSDTQYF.

The rearrangement links TRBV9 to TRBJ2-7; a possible D gene is TRBD2 (5 bases). V lost 2 bases and J 6 bases, leaving 18 bases between the germline ends. The germline V gene has CDR1 SGDLS and CDR2 YYNGEE. This CDR3 contains 15 residues. CDR3 in DNA: TGTGCCAGCAGCGTCAACCCGGACTCACCCGGCGAGCAGTACTTC. The encoded protein is CASSVNPDSPGEQYF. Based on the CDR3 plus reference TRBV9 and TRBJ2-7, the full variable domain is DSGVTQTPKHLITATGQRVTLRCSPRSGDLSVYWYQQSLDQGLQFLIQYYNGEERAKGNILERFSAQQFPDLHSELNLSSLELGDSALYFCASSVNPDSPGEQYFGPGTRLTVT.

The count of this clone is one. The V gene is TRBV27, the J gene TRBJ1-5; weak D call: TRBD1 (5 bases). CDR1 is MNHEY and CDR2 is SMNVEV in the germline V gene (reference sequence). The CDR3 contains 14 residues. Trimming removed 3 bases from V and 3 bases from J, with 9 bases in between. CDR3 nucleotides: TGTGCCAGCAGTTTGGGGCCGATCAATCAGCCCCAGCATTTT. Amino acids: CASSLGPINQPQHF.

The table lists this clone with a count of one. The gene calls are TRBV7-9 and TRBJ2-7, with 12 bases aligning to TRBD2. CDR1 and CDR2 from the germline V gene are SEHNR and FQNEAQ (reference sequence). With 4 bases clipped from V and 1 base from J, the junction kept 5 bases outside the gene matches. CDR3 length equals 16 residues. The CDR3 is CASSSWTSGVSYEQYF. In DNA, the CDR3 is TGTGCCAGCAGCTCTTGGACTAGCGGGGTTTCCTACGAGCAGTACTTC. The whole variable domain, filled in from reference TRBV7-9 and TRBJ2-7, reads DTGVSQNPRHKITKRGQNVTFRCDPISEHNRLYWYRQTLGQGPEFLTYFQNEAQLEKSRLLSDRFSAERPKGSFSTLEIQRTEQGDSAMYLCASSSWTSGVSYEQYFGPGTRLTVT.

The chain links TRBV7-9 to TRBJ2-2, with a weak D call TRBD1 (6 bases). Germline V gene data show CDR1 as SEHNR and CDR2 as FQNEAQ (reference sequence). V was shortened by 5 bases and J by 1 base, with 11 bases between the two germline ends. CDR3 length: 15 residues. For the CDR3, the DNA is TGTGCCAGCAGCGCCGGACAGAGGAACACCGGGGAGCTGTTTTTT. Its protein is CASSAGQRNTGELFF.

J is TRBJ1-2 and V is TRBV4-3; D is uncertain. Germline V gene lookup returns CDR1 LGHNA and CDR2 YSLEER. The CDR3 is 13 amino acids. V was pared by 1 base and J by 5 bases, with 8 bases between. The CDR3 loop is CASSQGLGYGYTF. DNA for the CDR3: TGCGCCAGCAGCCAAGGGCTCGGTTATGGCTACACCTTC.

The chain uses TRBV19 and TRBJ1-2; tentatively, D is TRBD1 (6 bases). The CDR3 loop spans 15 amino acids. Trimming left V 3 bases short and J 7 bases short, with 18 bases between. Germline values: CDR1 LNHDA, CDR2 SQIVND (reference sequence). The CDR3 DNA follows: TGTGCCAGTAGTATTCAAACAGGGACGGGCGGTGGCTACACCTTC. Translated, it gives CASSIQTGTGGGYTF. The full variable domain, with the rest looked up from reference TRBV19 and TRBJ1-2, is DGGITQSPKYLFRKEGQNVTLSCEQNLNHDAMYWYRQDPGQGLRLIYYSQIVNDFQKGDIAEGYSVSREKKESFPLTVTSAQKNPTAFYLCASSIQTGTGGGYTFGSGTRLTVV.

The chain recombines TRBV6-5 with TRBJ2-7; 8 bases map to TRBD1. CDR1 MNHEY and CDR2 SVGAGI come from the germline V gene. This CDR3 is 14 amino acids long. Trimming at V came to 4 bases and at J to 8 bases, leaving 10 bases not matched to a gene. In DNA, the CDR3 is TGTGCCAGCAGTTCCCTCTACAGGGGGAGGCAGCAGTACTTC. It yields the protein CASSSLYRGRQQYF.

The V call is TRBV13, the J call TRBJ2-3, with 15 bases aligning to TRBD2. The germline gives CDR1 PRHDT, CDR2 FYEKMQ (reference sequence). Germline trimming cut 4 bases from V and 3 bases from J; bases unmatched to any gene: 5. This CDR3 region has 17 residues. The CDR3 DNA follows: TGTGCCAGCAGCTCGGGACTAGCGGGGGGCCCTACAGATACGCAGTATTTT. This codes for CASSSGLAGGPTDTQYF. Variable domain in full (rest from reference TRBV13 and TRBJ2-3): AAGVIQSPRHLIKEKRETATLKCYPIPRHDTVYWYQQGPGQDPQFLISFYEKMQSDKGSIPDRFSAQQFSDYHSELNMSSLELGDSALYFCASSSGLAGGPTDTQYFGPGTRLTVL.

The chain links TRBV3-1 (or the pseudogene TRBV3-2) to TRBJ2-7; D is ambiguous. Trimming removed 5 bases from V and 3 bases from J, with 14 bases in between. In germline, CDR1 is LGHDT, CDR2 YNNKEL (reference sequence). The length of the CDR3 is 14 residues. CDR3 protein: CASSTRRRVYEQYF. For the CDR3, the DNA is TGTGCCAGCAGCACCCGGAGAAGGGTCTACGAGCAGTACTTC.

The rearrangement uses TRBV29-1 and TRBJ2-3, with TRBD1 matching 9 bases. The ends lost 6 bases at V and 5 bases at J; junction bases unmatched: 12. The CDR3 has 15 residues. Germline V CDR1 and CDR2: SQVTM, ANQGSEA. The CDR3 DNA reads TGCAGCGTAGCCGGACAGGGGCCGATGGGAGATACGCAGTATTTT. Amino acids: CSVAGQGPMGDTQYF.

With regard to this clone: At the DNA level, this CDR3 is encoded by other sequences in the same sample as well. V and J are TRBV7-9 and TRBJ2-7, with 8 nucleotides matching TRBD1. The CDR3 has 14 residues. Trimming removed 5 bases from V and 0 bases from J; junction bases left unmatched: 3. Germline V gives CDR1 SEHNR, CDR2 FQNEAQ (reference sequence). The CDR3 DNA is TGTGCCAGCAGCCCCGGGACAGGCTCCTACGAGCAGTACTTC. It translates to CASSPGTGSYEQYF.

CDR3 amino acids: CASNPTGQGVNIQYF. CDR3 nucleotides: TGTGCCAGTAACCCCACGGGACAGGGTGTCAACATTCAGTACTTC. The V call is TRBV19, the J call TRBJ2-4; TRBD1 aligns across 9 bases. The CDR3 loop spans 15 amino acids. CDR1 is LNHDA, CDR2 SQIVND, per germline (reference sequence). Trimming removed 7 bases from V and 7 bases from J; junction bases left unmatched: 11.

The CDR3 loop reads CASSHGSSGFF. For the CDR3, the DNA is TGTGCCAGCAGCCACGGTAGCTCCGGGTTCTTC. The V gene is TRBV3-1 (or the pseudogene TRBV3-2), the J gene TRBJ2-1; unclear D gene. The CDR3 loop spans 11 amino acids. Germline lookup yields CDR1 LGHDT and CDR2 YNNKEL (reference sequence). The V end was cut by 3 bases, the J end by 15 bases, with 12 bases between.

J is TRBJ1-2 and V is TRBV7-9; possible D gene TRBD1, 5 bases. The CDR3 loop spans 13 amino acids. Germline assignment: CDR1 SEHNR and CDR2 FQNEAQ (reference sequence). The germline V and J ends were trimmed by 5 bases and 6 bases, with 13 bases remaining between them. The CDR3 DNA sequence: TGTGCCAGCAGCCAAAACCAGGGAAATGGCTACACCTTC. Translated, it gives CASSQNQGNGYTF.

Only one count was recorded for this clone. This chain connects TRBV24-1 to TRBJ1-2; the match to TRBD1 covers 8 bases. Germline CDR1 KGHDR, CDR2 SFDVKD. V shed 0 bases and J 6 bases; nucleotides not matched to a gene: 5. This CDR3 has 15 residues. The CDR3 sequence is CATSDLKTGANGYTF. Written as DNA, the CDR3 is TGTGCCACCAGTGATTTGAAGACAGGGGCCAATGGCTACACCTTC.

The chain carries TRBV7-6 and TRBJ2-3; TRBD2 matches 12 bases. The J segment lost 3 bases and the V segment lost 5 bases, leaving 9 bases of the junction unmatched. The germline gives CDR1 SGHVS, CDR2 FNYEAQ. The CDR3 loop spans 17 amino acids. The CDR3 DNA reads TGTGCCAGCAGCGCGCGACTAGCGGGGGTTGGTACAGATACGCAGTATTTT. Its translation: CASSARLAGVGTDTQYF.

The rearrangement links TRBV7-7 to TRBJ2-1, with 8 nucleotides matching TRBD2. The germline CDR1 and CDR2 sequences are SSHAT and FNYEAQ (reference sequence). The V segment lost 5 bases and the J segment 5 bases; nucleotides outside the gene matches: 8. The CDR3 runs to 15 residues. This CDR3 is CASSQDAGGNNEQFF. The DNA of the CDR3 is TGTGCCAGCAGCCAGGACGCGGGGGGAAACAATGAGCAGTTCTTC.